These 26 T cell receptor beta chains came from one sample sequenced in a study of monozygotic twins with inflammatory bowel disease. TCRdb re-called the 5' RACE reads, yielding one record per CDR3 amino acid sequence without DNA. This table holds about 150,000 distinct CDR3 sequences. The sequenced material came from blood. These receptors all come from a human donor with ulcerative colitis or Crohn's disease, or a healthy co-twin of an affected twin (not recorded which).

The chain recombines TRBV4-3 with TRBJ2-3. This CDR3 is built from 14 residues. Looked up from germline, CDR1 is LGHNA and CDR2 is YSLEER. The CDR3 spells CASSQAAATDTQYF.

This chain uses TRBV5-1 with TRBJ1-5. Germline CDR1 is SGHRS and CDR2 is YFSETQ. The CDR3 is 14 amino acids. The CDR3 here is CASSLGTTTTPQHF.

The chain has TRBV5-1 and TRBJ2-7. This CDR3 comprises 13 residues. Looked up from germline, CDR1 is SGHRS and CDR2 is YFSETQ. CDR3 sequence reads: CASSLAQPYEQYF. Variable domain in full (rest from reference TRBV5-1 and TRBJ2-7): KAGVTQTPRYLIKTRGQQVTLSCSPISGHRSVSWYQQTPGQGLQFLFEYFSETQRNKGNFPGRFSGRQFSNSRSEMNVSTLELGDSALYLCASSLAQPYEQYFGPGTRLTVT.

The chain carries TRBV27 and TRBJ2-3; the TCRdb call, TRBD1, lacks DNA for checking. CDR3 length equals 17 residues. Germline V gives CDR1 MNHEY, CDR2 SMNVEV (reference sequence). CDR3 sequence: CASSPTRGLAVTDTQYF.

V gene TRBV18 combines with J gene TRBJ2-2; TCRdb's assignment of TRBD2 cannot be checked, as there is no DNA. Germline V lookup: CDR1 KGHSH, CDR2 LQKENI. The CDR3 is 17 amino acids. CDR3 loop: CASSPKTTSGSFGELFF.

The chain couples TRBV7-7 to TRBJ2-5; lacking DNA, the TRBD1 call made by TCRdb goes unchecked. Germline-derived CDR1 and CDR2 are SSHAT and FNYEAQ (reference sequence). The CDR3 consists of 14 residues. The CDR3 loop reads CASSSTGIQETQYF. The complete variable domain, with remaining parts taken from reference TRBV7-7 and TRBJ2-5, reads GAGVSQSPRYKVTKRGQDVTLRCDPISSHATLYWYQQALGQGPEFLTYFNYEAQPDKSGLPSDRFSAERPEGSISTLTIQRTEQRDSAMYRCASSSTGIQETQYFGPGTRLLVL.

The J gene is TRBJ1-4, the V gene TRBV6-6. CDR1 and CDR2 from the germline V gene are MNHNY and SVGAGI (reference sequence). CDR3 length equals 14 residues. The chain's CDR3 is CASSYSPTGEKLFF.

V is TRBV12-3 or TRBV12-4 and J is TRBJ1-2; TCRdb calls TRBD1, which cannot be checked without DNA. CDR3 length: 13 amino acids. CDR3 protein: CASSLGTGNGYTF.

This clonotype counts as medium-sized by frequency. The genes are TRBV27 and TRBJ1-5; TCRdb lists TRBD1, though no DNA is available to test this call. CDR3 length: 15 residues. Germline V gene lookup returns CDR1 MNHEY and CDR2 SMNVEV (reference sequence). The CDR3: CASSLSRGPNQPQHF.

The rearrangement uses TRBV12-3 or TRBV12-4 and TRBJ1-4. The CDR3 runs 14 residues. The CDR3 is CASSLGSTNEKLFF.

The gene calls are TRBV9 and TRBJ2-7. This CDR3 contains 13 residues. Per the germline V gene, CDR1 is SGDLS and CDR2 is YYNGEE. The CDR3 sequence: CASSWGSGNEQYF.

The chain has TRBV28 and TRBJ2-1; TCRdb calls TRBD1, which cannot be checked without DNA. The CDR3 is 15 residues long. In germline, CDR1 is MDHEN, CDR2 SYDVKM. The CDR3 protein is CASSLWTGSINEQFF.

The chain has TRBV23-1 and TRBJ2-1; TCRdb returns TRBD2, unconfirmable since there is no DNA. TRBV23-1 is an open reading frame whose function is uncertain. The CDR3 loop spans 22 amino acids. The CDR3 sequence: CASSQSLWKITSGRKPYNEQFF.

This chain joins TRBV3-1 and TRBJ2-1; lacking DNA, the TRBD2 call made by TCRdb goes unchecked. Germline loops: CDR1 LGHDT, CDR2 YNNKEL (reference sequence). There are 20 residues in the CDR3. The CDR3 protein is CASSPRPRMAGGFRRNEQFF.

The chain recombines TRBV20-1 with TRBJ2-1; the TCRdb D gene call, TRBD2, has no DNA to confirm it. From germline, CDR1 is DFQATT and CDR2 SNEGSKA (reference sequence). The CDR3 contains 19 residues. The CDR3 is CSARSPGTSGRRFYNEQFF.

This sequence joins TRBV20-1 and TRBJ2-3; no DNA is available, so the TRBD1 call from TCRdb remains unchecked. The CDR3 sequence is 15 residues long. Germline lookup yields CDR1 DFQATT and CDR2 SNEGSKA (reference sequence). The CDR3 spells CSAVKAGEGTDTQYF.

The chain recombines TRBV19 with TRBJ1-1. CDR3 length equals 12 residues. Per the germline V gene, CDR1 is LNHDA and CDR2 is SQIVND (reference sequence). The chain's CDR3 is CASQPSDTEAFF. Filled out from reference TRBV19 and TRBJ1-1, the complete variable domain reads DGGITQSPKYLFRKEGQNVTLSCEQNLNHDAMYWYRQDPGQGLRLIYYSQIVNDFQKGDIAEGYSVSREKKESFPLTVTSAQKNPTAFYLCASQPSDTEAFFGQGTRLTVV.

The chain joins TRBV9 to TRBJ1-2; TCRdb's D call of TRBD1 is untestable without DNA. Germline CDR1 reads SGDLS; CDR2 reads YYNGEE. This CDR3 region has 15 residues. The CDR3 sequence: CASSVEPRQGLGYTF.

The chain employs TRBV27 and TRBJ2-7; TCRdb calls TRBD2, which cannot be checked without DNA. Per germline, CDR1 MNHEY and CDR2 SMNVEV (reference sequence). The CDR3 runs to 13 residues. This CDR3 is CASKGRGNYEQYF.

The rearrangement uses TRBV11-3 and TRBJ1-1; TCRdb proposes TRBD1, but this gene call is untestable without DNA. This CDR3 spans 14 amino acids. Germline V gene lookup returns CDR1 SGHNT and CDR2 YENEEA. CDR3 sequence reads: CASSPRTGSGEAFF.

V and J are TRBV7-9 and TRBJ2-7; lacking DNA, the TRBD1 call made by TCRdb goes unchecked. CDR1 is SEHNR, CDR2 FQNEAQ, per germline (reference sequence). The length of the CDR3 is 14 residues. The CDR3 loop is CASSETGALYEQYF.

The rearrangement links TRBV5-4 to TRBJ1-2; the D gene TCRdb calls, TRBD1, cannot be checked with no DNA. Germline CDR1 is SGHNT and CDR2 is YYREEE (reference sequence). The CDR3 has 16 residues. This CDR3 is CASSQAGALSNYGYTF.

This chain connects TRBV20-1 to TRBJ1-5; TCRdb's assignment of TRBD1 cannot be checked, as there is no DNA. The CDR3 has 16 residues. Per the germline V gene, CDR1 is DFQATT and CDR2 is SNEGSKA (reference sequence). Here the CDR3 reads CSARVRGRWSNQPQHF.

This chain joins TRBV27 and TRBJ2-1; TCRdb reports TRBD2, a call that lacks DNA to check it against. The V gene's germline CDR1 is MNHEY and CDR2 SMNVEV (reference sequence). This CDR3 contains 16 residues. The CDR3 is CASSPASVSSYNEQFF.

The chain uses TRBV6-5 and TRBJ2-7; TCRdb designates TRBD2, a call that cannot be tested without DNA. Germline CDR1 MNHEY, CDR2 SVGAGI. This CDR3 comprises 15 residues. CDR3 protein: CASSFTSGRIHEQYF.

The genes are TRBV25-1 and TRBJ1-6; without DNA, the TCRdb call of TRBD1 cannot be checked. The CDR3 length is 13 residues. CDR1 is MGHDK and CDR2 is SYGVNS in the germline V gene. The chain's CDR3 is CASTRQLGSPLHF.